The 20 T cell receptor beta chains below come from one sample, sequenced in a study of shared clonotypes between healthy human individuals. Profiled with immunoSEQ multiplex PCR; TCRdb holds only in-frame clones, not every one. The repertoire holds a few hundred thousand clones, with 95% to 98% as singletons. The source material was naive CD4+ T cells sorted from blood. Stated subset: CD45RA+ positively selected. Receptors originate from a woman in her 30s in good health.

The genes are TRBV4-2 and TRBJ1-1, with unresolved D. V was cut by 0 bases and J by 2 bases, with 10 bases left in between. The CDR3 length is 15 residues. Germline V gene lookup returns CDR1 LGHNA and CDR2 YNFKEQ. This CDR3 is CASSQERVTNTEAFF. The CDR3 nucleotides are TGTGCCAGCAGCCAAGAAAGGGTGACCAACACTGAAGCTTTCTTT.

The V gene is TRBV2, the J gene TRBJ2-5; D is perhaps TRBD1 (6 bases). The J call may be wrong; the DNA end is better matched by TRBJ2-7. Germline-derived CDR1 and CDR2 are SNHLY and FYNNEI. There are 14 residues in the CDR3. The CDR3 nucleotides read TGTGCCAGCAGCCGACAGGAGACAACCTACGAGCAGTACTTC. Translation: CASSRQETTYEQYF.

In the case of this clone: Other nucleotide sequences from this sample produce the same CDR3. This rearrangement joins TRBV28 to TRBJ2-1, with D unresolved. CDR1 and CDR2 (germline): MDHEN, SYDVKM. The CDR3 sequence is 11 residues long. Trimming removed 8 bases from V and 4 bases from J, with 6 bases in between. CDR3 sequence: CASGLYNEQFF. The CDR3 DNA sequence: TGTGCCAGCGGGTTATACAATGAGCAGTTCTTC. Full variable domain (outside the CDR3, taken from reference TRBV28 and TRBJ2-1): DVKVTQSSRYLVKRTGEKVFLECVQDMDHENMFWYRQDPGLGLRLIYFSYDVKMKEKGDIPEGYSVSREKKERFSLILESASTNQTSMYLCASGLYNEQFFGPGTRLTVL.

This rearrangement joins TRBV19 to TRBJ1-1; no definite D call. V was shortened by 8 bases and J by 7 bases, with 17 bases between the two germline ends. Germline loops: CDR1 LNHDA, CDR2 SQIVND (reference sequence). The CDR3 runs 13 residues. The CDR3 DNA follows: TGTGCCAGTCGAGGACGCGTAGACGGTGAAGCTTTCTTT. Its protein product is CASRGRVDGEAFF.

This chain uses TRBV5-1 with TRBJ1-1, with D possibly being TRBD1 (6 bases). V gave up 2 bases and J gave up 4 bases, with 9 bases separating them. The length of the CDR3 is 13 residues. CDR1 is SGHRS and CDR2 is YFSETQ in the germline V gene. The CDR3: CASSLNRATEAFF. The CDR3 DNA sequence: TGCGCCAGCAGCTTAAACAGGGCCACTGAAGCTTTCTTT.

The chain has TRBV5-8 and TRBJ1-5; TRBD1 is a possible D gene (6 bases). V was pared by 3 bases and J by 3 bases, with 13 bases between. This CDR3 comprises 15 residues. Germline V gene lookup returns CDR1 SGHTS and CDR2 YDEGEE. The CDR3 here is CASSSRDTHNQPQHF. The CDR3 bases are TGTGCCAGCAGCTCCCGGGACACTCACAATCAGCCCCAGCATTTT. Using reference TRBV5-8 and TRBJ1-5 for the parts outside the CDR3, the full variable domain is EAGVTQSPTHLIKTRGQQATLRCSPISGHTSVYWYQQALGLGLQFLLWYDEGEERNRGNFPPRFSGRQFPNYSSELNVNALELEDSALYLCASSSRDTHNQPQHFGDGTRLSIL.

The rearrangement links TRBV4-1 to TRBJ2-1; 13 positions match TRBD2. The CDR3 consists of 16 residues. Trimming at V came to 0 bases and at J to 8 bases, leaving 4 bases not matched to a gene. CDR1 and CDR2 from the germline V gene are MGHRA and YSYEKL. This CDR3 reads CASSQDDTSGRDEQFF. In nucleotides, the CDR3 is TGCGCCAGCAGCCAAGATGACACTAGCGGGAGGGATGAGCAGTTCTTC.

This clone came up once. CDR3 loop: CASSENLGVGNTIYF. The CDR3, as DNA: TGTGCCAGCAGCGAAAACTTGGGAGTTGGAAACACCATATATTTT. The chain uses TRBV9 and TRBJ1-3; the D is unclear. CDR3 size: 15 residues. The ends were cut back, 3 bases at V and 3 bases at J, with 13 bases in the middle. Per the germline V gene, CDR1 is SGDLS and CDR2 is YYNGEE.

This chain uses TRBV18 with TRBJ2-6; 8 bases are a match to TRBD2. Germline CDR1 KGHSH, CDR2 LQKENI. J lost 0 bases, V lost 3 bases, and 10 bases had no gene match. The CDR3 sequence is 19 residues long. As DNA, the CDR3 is TGTGCCAGCTCACCCCGGGAGGGACGGATGATCTCTGGGGCCAACGTCCTGACTTTC. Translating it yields CASSPREGRMISGANVLTF.

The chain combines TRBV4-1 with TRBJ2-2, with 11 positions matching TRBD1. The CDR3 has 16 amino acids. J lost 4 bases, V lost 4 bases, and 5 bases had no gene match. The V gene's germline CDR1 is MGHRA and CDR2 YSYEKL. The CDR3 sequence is CASSRDRGMATGELFF. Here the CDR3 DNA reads TGCGCCAGCAGCCGGGACAGGGGGATGGCCACCGGGGAGCTGTTTTTT.

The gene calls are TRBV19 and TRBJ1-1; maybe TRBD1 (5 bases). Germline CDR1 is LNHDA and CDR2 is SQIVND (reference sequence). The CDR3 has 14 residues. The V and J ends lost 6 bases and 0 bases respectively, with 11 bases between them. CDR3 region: CASRDYRLNTEAFF. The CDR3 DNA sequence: TGTGCCAGTAGAGATTACAGGCTGAACACTGAAGCTTTCTTT.

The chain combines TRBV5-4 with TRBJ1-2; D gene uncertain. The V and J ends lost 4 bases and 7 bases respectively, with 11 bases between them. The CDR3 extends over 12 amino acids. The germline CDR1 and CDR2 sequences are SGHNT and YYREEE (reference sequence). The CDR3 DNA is TGTGCCAGCAGCGAGGACGATGGTGGCTACACCTTC. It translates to CASSEDDGGYTF.

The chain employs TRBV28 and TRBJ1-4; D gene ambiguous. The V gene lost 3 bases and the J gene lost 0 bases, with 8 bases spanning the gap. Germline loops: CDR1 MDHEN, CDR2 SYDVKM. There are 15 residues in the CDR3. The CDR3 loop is CASSFRVATNEKLFF. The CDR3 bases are TGTGCCAGCAGTTTCAGAGTTGCAACTAATGAAAAACTGTTTTTT.

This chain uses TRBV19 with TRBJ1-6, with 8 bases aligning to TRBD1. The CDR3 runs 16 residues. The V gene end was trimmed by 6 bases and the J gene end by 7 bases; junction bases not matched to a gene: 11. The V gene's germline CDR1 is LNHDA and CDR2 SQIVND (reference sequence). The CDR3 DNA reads TGTGCCAGTAGCAACGCAGGGGGCCTGAGAAATTCACCCCTCCACTTT. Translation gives CASSNAGGLRNSPLHF.

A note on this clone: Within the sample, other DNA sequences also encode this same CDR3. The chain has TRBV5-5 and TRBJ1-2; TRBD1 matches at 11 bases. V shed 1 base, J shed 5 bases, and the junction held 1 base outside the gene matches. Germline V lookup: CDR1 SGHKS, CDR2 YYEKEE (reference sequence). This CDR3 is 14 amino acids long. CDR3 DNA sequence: TGTGCCAGCAGCTTGAGGGACAGGGGGTATGGCTACACCTTC. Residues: CASSLRDRGYGYTF.

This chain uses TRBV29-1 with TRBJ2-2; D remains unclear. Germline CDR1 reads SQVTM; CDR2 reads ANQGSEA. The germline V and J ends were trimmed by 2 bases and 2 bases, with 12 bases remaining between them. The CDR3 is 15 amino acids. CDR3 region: CSVEWPTSNTGELFF. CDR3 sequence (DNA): TGCAGCGTTGAATGGCCCACCTCCAACACCGGGGAGCTGTTTTTT.

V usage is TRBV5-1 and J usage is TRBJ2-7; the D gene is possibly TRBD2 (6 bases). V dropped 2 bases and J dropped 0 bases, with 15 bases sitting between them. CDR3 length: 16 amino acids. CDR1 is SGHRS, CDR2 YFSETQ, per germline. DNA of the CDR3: TGCGCCAGCAGCTTTTCCGGGAGCCCTAGCTCCTACGAGCAGTACTTC. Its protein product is CASSFSGSPSSYEQYF.

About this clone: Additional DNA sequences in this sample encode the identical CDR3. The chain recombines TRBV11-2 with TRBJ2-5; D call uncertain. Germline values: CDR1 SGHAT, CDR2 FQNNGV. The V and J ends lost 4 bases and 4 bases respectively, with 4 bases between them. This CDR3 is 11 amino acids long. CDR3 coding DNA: TGTGCCAGCAGCTCCAGAGAGACCCAGTACTTC. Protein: CASSSRETQYF.

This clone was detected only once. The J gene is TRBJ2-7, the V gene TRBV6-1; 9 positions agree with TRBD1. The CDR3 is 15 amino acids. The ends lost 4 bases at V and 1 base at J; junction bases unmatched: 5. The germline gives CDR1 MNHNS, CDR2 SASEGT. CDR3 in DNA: TGTGCCAGCAGTGTCCGACAGGGGGGTTCCTACGAGCAGTACTTC. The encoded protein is CASSVRQGGSYEQYF.

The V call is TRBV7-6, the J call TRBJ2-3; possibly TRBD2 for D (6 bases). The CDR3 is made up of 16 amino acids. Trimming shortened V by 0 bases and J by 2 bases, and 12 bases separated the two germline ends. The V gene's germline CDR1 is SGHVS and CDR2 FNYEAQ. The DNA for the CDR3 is TGTGCCAGCAGCTTAGCAAATGGCGGGATCACAGATACGCAGTATTTT. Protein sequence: CASSLANGGITDTQYF.